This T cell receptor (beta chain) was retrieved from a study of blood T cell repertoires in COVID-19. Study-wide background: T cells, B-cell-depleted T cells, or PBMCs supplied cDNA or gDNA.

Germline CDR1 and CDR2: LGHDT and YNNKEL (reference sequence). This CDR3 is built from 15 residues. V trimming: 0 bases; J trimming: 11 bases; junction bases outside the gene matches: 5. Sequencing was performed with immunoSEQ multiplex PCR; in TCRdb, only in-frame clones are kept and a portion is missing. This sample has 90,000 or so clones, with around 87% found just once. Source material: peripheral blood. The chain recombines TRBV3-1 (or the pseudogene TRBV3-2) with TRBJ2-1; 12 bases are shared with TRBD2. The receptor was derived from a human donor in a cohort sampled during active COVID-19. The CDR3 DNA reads TGTGCCAGCAGCCAAGATTGGACTAGCGGGAACAAGCAGTTCTTC. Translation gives CASSQDWTSGNKQFF.